These 20 T cell receptor beta chains came from one sample sequenced in a study of cytomegalovirus exposure and HLA in healthy donors. PCR primers comprised 60 Vbeta and 13 Jbeta primers. Repertoires were generated with immunoSEQ multiplex PCR, while TCRdb's copy carries only in-frame clones and drops some. The sample has about 170,000 clones, about four fifths seen once. Input material: PBMCs. The receptor set was obtained from a male donor in good health and CMV-seronegative.

This rearrangement joins TRBV6-1 to TRBJ1-4; perhaps TRBD1 as D (6 bases). Germline loops: CDR1 MNHNS, CDR2 SASEGT. With 11 bases removed from V and 7 bases from J, the gap between germline ends came to 20 bases. The CDR3 is 14 amino acids. The CDR3 sequence is CAGRGGTLSEKLFF. The CDR3 bases are TGTGCCGGGAGGGGGGGGACTTTGAGTGAAAAACTGTTTTTT.

V gene TRBV6-5 combines with J gene TRBJ2-5, with 7 bases identical to TRBD1. V lost 6 bases, J lost 6 bases, and 7 bases stayed unmatched. Germline CDR1 reads MNHEY; CDR2 reads SVGAGI. CDR3 length equals 13 residues. CDR3 nucleotide sequence: TGTGCCAGCAGAGACCAGGGGGAAAAGACCCAGTACTTC. This codes for CASRDQGEKTQYF.

The chain recombines TRBV6-1 with TRBJ2-3; 8 nucleotides match TRBD2. V was pared by 7 bases and J by 4 bases, with 4 bases of the junction left unmatched. This CDR3 comprises 13 residues. CDR1 MNHNS and CDR2 SASEGT come from the germline V gene. CDR3 residues: CASKRGRADTQYF. The CDR3 DNA sequence: TGTGCCAGCAAGCGGGGGAGGGCAGATACGCAGTATTTT.

The table lists this clone with a few counts. The chain carries TRBV11-1 and TRBJ2-7; 7 bases agree with TRBD2. V lost 2 bases and J lost 4; bases outside the gene matches: 8. From germline, CDR1 is SGHAT and CDR2 FQDESV (reference sequence). This CDR3 is 15 amino acids long. The CDR3 DNA sequence: TGTGCCAGCAGCTTATTGGTCGCTAGCGGATACGAGCAGTACTTC. As protein: CASSLLVASGYEQYF. Full variable domain (rest looked up from reference TRBV11-1 and TRBJ2-7): EAEVAQSPRYKITEKSQAVAFWCDPISGHATLYWYRQILGQGPELLVQFQDESVVDDSQLPKDRFSAERLKGVDSTLKIQPAELGDSAMYLCASSLLVASGYEQYFGPGTRLTVT.

The J gene is TRBJ2-1, the V gene TRBV5-5; possible D gene TRBD1, 6 bases. Germline V CDR1 and CDR2: SGHKS, YYEKEE (reference sequence). This CDR3 spans 14 amino acids. The ends were cut back, 2 bases at V and 12 bases at J, with 18 bases in the middle. The CDR3 sequence: CASSLGTGRGWQFF. The CDR3 DNA is TGTGCCAGCAGCTTAGGCACAGGGAGAGGGTGGCAGTTCTTC.

The chain is built from TRBV19 and TRBJ2-3, with 9 bases identical to TRBD2. The CDR3 length is 17 residues. V lost 5 bases, J lost 1 base, and 10 bases stayed unmatched. Per germline, CDR1 LNHDA and CDR2 SQIVND (reference sequence). The CDR3 loop is CASSLSSSGRGTDTQYF. CDR3 DNA sequence: TGTGCCAGTAGTCTTTCAAGTAGCGGGAGAGGCACAGATACGCAGTATTTT.

This clone turned up a few times. The V and J genes are TRBV10-3 and TRBJ2-7, with a weak D call TRBD1 (6 bases). Trimming stripped 3 bases from V and 6 bases from J, with 12 bases between. CDR1 is ENHRY, CDR2 SYGVKD, per germline. The CDR3 contains 13 residues. In nucleotides, the CDR3 is TGTGCCATCAGTGACCGCACAGGGAGCGAGCAGTACTTC. Amino acid sequence: CAISDRTGSEQYF.

V and J are TRBV2 and TRBJ2-2; D possibly corresponds to TRBD2 (6 bases). The length of the CDR3 is 15 residues. The germline CDR1 and CDR2 sequences are SNHLY and FYNNEI. V was clipped by 5 bases and J by 5 bases, with 15 bases between them. CDR3 coding DNA: TGTGCCAGCAGTATGTGGGGGACTCTTACCGGGGAGCTGTTTTTT. Its translation is CASSMWGTLTGELFF.

The J gene is TRBJ1-2, the V gene TRBV5-1; TRBD1 agrees at 8 bases. Trimming removed 4 bases from V and 4 bases from J; junction bases left unmatched: 6. This CDR3 is 14 amino acids long. The germline V gene encodes CDR1 SGHRS and CDR2 YFSETQ. The CDR3 reads CASSPGQGAYGYTF. The DNA of the CDR3 is TGCGCCAGCAGCCCCGGACAGGGCGCCTATGGCTACACCTTC.

This clone occurred once. The chain recombines TRBV11-2 with TRBJ2-1, with 8 bases identical to TRBD2. Trimming removed 5 bases from V and 0 bases from J; junction bases left unmatched: 9. CDR1 and CDR2 from the germline V gene are SGHAT and FQNNGV. This CDR3 has 17 residues. In DNA form, the CDR3 reads TGTGCCAGCAGCCGCGGGGGGCGGGGGCTCTCCTACAATGAGCAGTTCTTC. As protein: CASSRGGRGLSYNEQFF.

The rearrangement uses TRBV25-1 and TRBJ1-6, with D perhaps matching TRBD1 (6 bases). The V end lost 1 base, the J end lost 8 bases, and 18 bases lay between the germline ends. Germline CDR1 reads MGHDK; CDR2 reads SYGVNS. The CDR3 consists of 17 residues. Here the CDR3 DNA reads TGTGCCAGCAGTGAATCACGGGGGGCGACGGTTTATTCACCCCTCCACTTT. Protein sequence: CASSESRGATVYSPLHF.

The V call is TRBV6-6, the J call TRBJ2-7; 8 bases are shared with TRBD2. After removal of 6 bases from V and 2 bases from J, the junction contained 6 bases not matched to a gene. The germline V gene has CDR1 MNHNY and CDR2 SVGAGI (reference sequence). This CDR3 has 14 residues. The CDR3 nucleotides read TGTGCCAGCAGACCCGGGACTAGGACCTACGAGCAGTACTTC. Amino acid sequence: CASRPGTRTYEQYF.

The J gene is TRBJ2-3, the V gene TRBV19; 10 nucleotides match TRBD2. The germline gives CDR1 LNHDA, CDR2 SQIVND (reference sequence). The CDR3 length is 16 residues. With 5 bases clipped from V and 3 bases from J, the junction kept 8 bases outside the gene matches. The DNA of the CDR3 is TGTGCCAGTAGTCCGTCACTAGCGGGAAGGACAGATACGCAGTATTTT. Its protein product is CASSPSLAGRTDTQYF.

This clone has just one count. The same CDR3 arises from other DNA sequences in this sample as well. The chain's CDR3 is CASSTRTGGTGAAGELFF. The CDR3 nucleotides read TGTGCCAGCAGCACCCGAACAGGGGGAACGGGGGCTGCTGGGGAGCTGTTTTTT. This chain joins TRBV9 and TRBJ2-2, with TRBD1 matching 8 bases. This CDR3 is built from 18 residues. V lost 4 bases, J lost 8 bases, and 19 bases stayed unmatched. Germline V lookup: CDR1 SGDLS, CDR2 YYNGEE. Complete variable domain (other parts from reference TRBV9 and TRBJ2-2): DSGVTQTPKHLITATGQRVTLRCSPRSGDLSVYWYQQSLDQGLQFLIQYYNGEERAKGNILERFSAQQFPDLHSELNLSSLELGDSALYFCASSTRTGGTGAAGELFFGEGSRLTVL.

This clone has a handful of counts. The V call is TRBV27, the J call TRBJ2-3, with D hard to call. The V and J ends lost 6 bases and 4 bases respectively, with 17 bases between them. The CDR3 contains 15 residues. Germline CDR1 and CDR2: MNHEY and SMNVEV (reference sequence). The CDR3 protein is CASSLRGARPDTQYF. The CDR3 region has the DNA TGTGCCAGCAGCCTACGTGGAGCTCGCCCAGATACGCAGTATTTT.

The chain uses TRBV7-3 and TRBJ2-1; TRBD2 matches at 8 bases. Germline CDR1 reads SGHTA; CDR2 reads FQGTGA. V trimming: 5 bases; J trimming: 0 bases; junction bases outside the gene matches: 15. This CDR3 is built from 19 residues. The chain's CDR3 is CASSTRPQYAGGSYNEQFF. As DNA, the CDR3 is TGTGCCAGCAGCACCCGACCCCAATATGCGGGGGGCTCCTACAATGAGCAGTTCTTC.

The chain links TRBV11-2 to TRBJ1-5; the match to TRBD1 covers 9 bases. The CDR3 sequence is 16 residues long. Germline values: CDR1 SGHAT, CDR2 FQNNGV. Trimming cost V 3 bases and J 6 bases; bases outside gene matches: 9. The CDR3: CASSLFAGTGSQPQHF. The CDR3 DNA reads as TGTGCCAGCAGCTTGTTTGCTGGGACAGGGAGTCAGCCCCAGCATTTT.

The chain couples TRBV30 to TRBJ2-5; D gene uncertain. Per the germline V gene, CDR1 is GTSNPN and CDR2 is SVGIG (reference sequence). This CDR3 has 11 residues. V gave up 6 bases and J gave up 2 bases, with 7 bases separating them. The chain's CDR3 is CACKLQETQYF. DNA for the CDR3: TGTGCCTGTAAGCTTCAAGAGACCCAGTACTTC.

The gene calls are TRBV19 and TRBJ1-1, with D maybe TRBD1 (5 bases). In germline, CDR1 is LNHDA, CDR2 SQIVND (reference sequence). Trimming removed 2 bases at V and 0 bases at J, with 16 bases between. This CDR3 region has 17 residues. This CDR3 is CASSITPPGHMNTEAFF. Here the CDR3 DNA reads TGTGCCAGTAGTATAACCCCCCCTGGACACATGAACACTGAAGCTTTCTTT. Using reference TRBV19 and TRBJ1-1 for the parts outside the CDR3, the full variable domain is DGGITQSPKYLFRKEGQNVTLSCEQNLNHDAMYWYRQDPGQGLRLIYYSQIVNDFQKGDIAEGYSVSREKKESFPLTVTSAQKNPTAFYLCASSITPPGHMNTEAFFGQGTRLTVV.

This clone was detected once. The chain recombines TRBV5-4 with TRBJ2-7; D is unresolved. The CDR3 has 14 residues. The germline gives CDR1 SGHNT, CDR2 YYREEE (reference sequence). Trimming removed 7 bases from V and 1 base from J, with 15 bases in between. In nucleotides, the CDR3 is TGTGCCAGCCTCATGAGCGACGGATCCTACGAGCAGTACTTC. It codes for CASLMSDGSYEQYF. Looking up the rest from reference TRBV5-4 and TRBJ2-7 gives the full variable domain: ETGVTQSPTHLIKTRGQQVTLRCSSQSGHNTVSWYQQALGQGPQFIFQYYREEENGRGNFPPRFSGLQFPNYSSELNVNALELDDSALYLCASLMSDGSYEQYFGPGTRLTVT.